One T cell receptor beta chain is described in this entry. Using immunoSEQ multiplex PCR, the repertoire was profiled, and TCRdb retains in-frame clones only, with some absent. Among under 250,000 clones listed, roughly 86% were seen once. The CDR3 extends over 15 amino acids. CDR1 is SEHNR, CDR2 FQNEAQ, per germline (reference sequence). Trimming took 3 bases from V and 5 from J; bases not matched to a gene: 4. This specimen comes from a study of blood T cell repertoires in COVID-19. This rearrangement joins TRBV7-9 to TRBJ1-4, with 9 bases identical to TRBD1. This TCR came from an older woman who had recovered from COVID-19. Sequencing used peripheral blood. The CDR3 nucleotides are TGTGCCAGCAGCTTTAGTGGGACAGGGAATGAAAAACTGTTTTTT. Its translation: CASSFSGTGNEKLFF.